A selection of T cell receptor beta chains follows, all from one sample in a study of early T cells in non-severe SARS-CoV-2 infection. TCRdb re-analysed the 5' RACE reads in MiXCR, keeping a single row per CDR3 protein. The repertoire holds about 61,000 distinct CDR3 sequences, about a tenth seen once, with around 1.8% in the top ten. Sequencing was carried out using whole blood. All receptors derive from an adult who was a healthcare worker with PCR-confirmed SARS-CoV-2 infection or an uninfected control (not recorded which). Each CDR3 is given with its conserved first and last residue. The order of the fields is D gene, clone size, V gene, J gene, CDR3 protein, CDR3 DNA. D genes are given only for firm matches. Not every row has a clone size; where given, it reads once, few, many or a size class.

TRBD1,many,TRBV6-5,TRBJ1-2,CANSYAQGVPVAYTF,TGTGCCAACAGTTACGCCCAGGGGGTACCGGTTGCCTACACCTTC
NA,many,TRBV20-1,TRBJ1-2,CSARERVLVYTF,TGCAGTGCTAGGGAAAGAGTCCTTGTCTACACCTTC
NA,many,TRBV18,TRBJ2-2,CASSPKRNFGELFF,TGTGCCAGCTCACCCAAGCGGAACTTCGGGGAGCTGTTTTTT
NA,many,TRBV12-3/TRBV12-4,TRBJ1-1,CASSRQTGLGAFF,TGTGCCAGCAGCCGCCAAACAGGGTTAGGAGCTTTCTTT
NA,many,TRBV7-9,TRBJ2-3,CASSPDGSGTDTQYF,TGTGCCAGCAGCCCTGATGGGTCTGGCACAGATACGCAGTATTTT
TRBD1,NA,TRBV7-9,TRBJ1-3,CASSARDPWGTAGNTIYF,TGTGCCAGCAGCGCCCGGGACCCATGGGGGACAGCTGGAAACACCATATATTTT
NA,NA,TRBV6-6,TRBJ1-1,CASSFPLVTGNTEAFF,TGTGCCAGCAGTTTCCCACTAGTGACGGGGAACACTGAAGCTTTCTTT
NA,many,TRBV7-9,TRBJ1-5,CASSTGTTEGQPQHF,TGTGCCAGCAGCACCGGGACCACCGAAGGGCAGCCCCAGCATTTT
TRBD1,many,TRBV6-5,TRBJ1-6,CASTLTGQGSSYNSPLHF,TGTGCCAGCACTCTCACAGGACAGGGGAGCTCCTATAATTCACCCCTCCACTTT
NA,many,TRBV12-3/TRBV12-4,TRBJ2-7,CASSFFLGGGSGEQYF,TGTGCCAGCAGTTTTTTTCTAGGGGGCGGTAGCGGCGAGCAGTACTTC
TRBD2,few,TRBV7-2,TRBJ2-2,CASSWWTSSTGELFF,TGTGCCAGCAGCTGGTGGACTAGCTCTACCGGGGAGCTGTTTTTT
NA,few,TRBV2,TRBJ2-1,CASSERGENEQFF,TGTGCCAGCAGTGAAAGGGGGGAAAATGAGCAGTTCTTC
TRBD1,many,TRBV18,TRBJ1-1,CASSPRTGLAPEAFF,TGTGCCAGCTCCCCCAGGACAGGGCTGGCCCCTGAAGCTTTCTTT
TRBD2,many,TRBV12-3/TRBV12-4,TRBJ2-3,CASSLLAGGGTDTQYF,TGTGCCAGCAGTTTACTAGCGGGGGGCGGCACAGATACGCAGTATTTT
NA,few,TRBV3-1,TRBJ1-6,CASSQVSANSPLHF,TGTGCCAGCAGCCAAGTGTCTGCTAATTCACCCCTCCACTTT
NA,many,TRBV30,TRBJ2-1,CAWSVRSSGGNEQFF,TGTGCCTGGAGTGTACGATCTTCCGGGGGCAATGAGCAGTTCTTC
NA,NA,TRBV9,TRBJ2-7,CASSVRVLHEQYF,TGTGCCAGCAGCGTCAGGGTTCTCCACGAGCAGTACTTC
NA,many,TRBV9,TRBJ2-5,CASSVGGGETQYF,TGTGCCAGCAGCGTGGGAGGGGGCGAGACCCAGTACTTC
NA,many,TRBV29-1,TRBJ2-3,CSVAGIRGGPRASASTDTQYF,TGCAGCGTTGCGGGAATCAGGGGAGGGCCGCGGGCTAGCGCAAGCACAGATACGCAGTATTTT
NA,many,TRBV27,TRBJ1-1,CASSPGLVRGRTEAFF,TGTGCCAGCAGTCCGGGACTTGTACGAGGTAGGACTGAAGCTTTCTTT
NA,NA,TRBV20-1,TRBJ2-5,CSARRGAAVETQYF,TGCAGTGCTAGACGGGGGGCGGCGGTGGAGACCCAGTACTTC
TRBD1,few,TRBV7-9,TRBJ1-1,CASSLGQGSRRAFF,TGTGCCAGCAGCCTCGGACAGGGGTCTCGTAGAGCTTTCTTT
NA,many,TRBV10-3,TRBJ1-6,CAISAGTGIGSPLHF,TGTGCCATCAGTGCGGGGACCGGGATCGGGTCACCCCTCCACTTT
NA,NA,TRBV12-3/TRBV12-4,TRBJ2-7,CASSLTSISYEQYF,TGTGCCAGCAGTTTAACTAGTATTTCCTACGAGCAGTACTTC
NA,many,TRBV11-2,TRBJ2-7,CASSLAGTSSYEQYF,TGTGCCAGCAGCTTAGCGGGGACCAGCTCTTACGAGCAGTACTTC
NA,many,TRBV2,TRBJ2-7,CASSERTEQYF,TGTGCCAGCAGTGAAAGGACGGAGCAGTACTTC
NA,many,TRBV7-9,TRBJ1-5,CASSLSQVNQPQHF,TGTGCCAGCAGCTTGTCACAGGTTAATCAGCCCCAGCATTTT
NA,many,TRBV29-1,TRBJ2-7,CSVQGPLGEQYF,TGCAGCGTTCAGGGACCTCTTGGCGAGCAGTACTTC
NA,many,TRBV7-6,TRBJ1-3,CASSLVAHSPIGNTIYF,TGTGCCAGCAGCTTAGTGGCTCACAGTCCGATTGGAAACACCATATATTTT
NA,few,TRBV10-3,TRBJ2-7,CAIGGADEQYF,TGTGCCATCGGAGGGGCAGACGAGCAGTACTTC
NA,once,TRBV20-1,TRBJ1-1,CSAPDGRANTEAFF,TGCAGTGCTCCAGATGGGCGAGCGAACACTGAAGCTTTCTTT
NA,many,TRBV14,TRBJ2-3,CASSQVGASRGPDTQYF,TGTGCCAGCAGCCAAGTGGGGGCGTCGCGGGGGCCAGATACGCAGTATTTT
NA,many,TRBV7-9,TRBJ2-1,CASSLALSQIGCEQFF,TGTGCCAGCAGCTTAGCGTTAAGCCAGATTGGGTGTGAGCAGTTCTTC
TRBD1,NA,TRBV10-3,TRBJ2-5,CAIGTVKETQYF,TGTGCCATCGGGACAGTCAAAGAGACCCAGTACTTC
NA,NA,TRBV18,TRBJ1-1,CASSPGRGVNTEAFF,TGTGCCAGCTCACCTGGTCGGGGCGTGAACACTGAAGCTTTCTTT
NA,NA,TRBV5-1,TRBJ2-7,CASSLEGGGSSYEQYF,TGCGCCAGCAGCTTGGAGGGGGGCGGTAGCTCCTACGAGCAGTACTTC
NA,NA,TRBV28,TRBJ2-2,CASRRTAGELFF,TGTGCCAGCAGGAGGACAGCCGGGGAGCTGTTTTTT
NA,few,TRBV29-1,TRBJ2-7,CSVERLRGEQYF,TGCAGCGTTGAAAGGCTCCGGGGCGAGCAGTACTTC
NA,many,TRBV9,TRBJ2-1,CASSPRAGAYNEQFF,TGTGCCAGCAGCCCCCGGGCCGGGGCCTACAATGAGCAGTTCTTC
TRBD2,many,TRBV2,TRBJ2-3,CASRIAGGPTDTQYF,TGTGCCAGCAGGATAGCGGGGGGGCCCACAGATACGCAGTATTTT
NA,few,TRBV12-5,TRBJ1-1,CASGSSTATFF,TGTGCTAGTGGCTCTTCGACAGCGACTTTCTTT
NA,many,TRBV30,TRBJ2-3,CAWSGTANGDTQYF,TGTGCCTGGAGTGGGACCGCCAACGGAGATACGCAGTATTTT
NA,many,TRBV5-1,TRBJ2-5,CASSLAAAFQETQYF,TGCGCCAGCAGCTTGGCCGCGGCATTCCAAGAGACCCAGTACTTC